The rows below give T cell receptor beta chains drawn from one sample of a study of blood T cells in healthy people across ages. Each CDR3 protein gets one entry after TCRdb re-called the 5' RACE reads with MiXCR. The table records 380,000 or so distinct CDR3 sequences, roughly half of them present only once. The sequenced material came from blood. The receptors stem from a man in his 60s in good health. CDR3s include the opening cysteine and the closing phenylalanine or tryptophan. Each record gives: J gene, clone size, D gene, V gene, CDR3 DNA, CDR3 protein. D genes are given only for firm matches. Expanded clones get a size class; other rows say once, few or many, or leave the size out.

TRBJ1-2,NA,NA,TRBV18,TGTGCCAGCTCACCAGGGATGGAAATCGGCTATGGCTACACCTTC,CASSPGMEIGYGYTF
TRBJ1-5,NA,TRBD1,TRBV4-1,TGCGCCAGCAGCCAAGATGATGGGACAGGGGGCTATCAGCCCCAGCATTTT,CASSQDDGTGGYQPQHF
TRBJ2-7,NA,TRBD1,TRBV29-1,TGCAGCGTCCGCAGGGGGTGGGAGCAGTACTTC,CSVRRGWEQYF
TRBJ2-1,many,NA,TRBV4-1,TGCGCCAGCAGCCAAGTGGATATGGGTTTCTCCTACAATGAGCAGTTCTTC,CASSQVDMGFSYNEQFF
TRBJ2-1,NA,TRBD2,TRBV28,TGTGCCAGCAGTTTTTCACCTTGGAGGGGGACTAGCGGATACAATGAGCAGTTCTTC,CASSFSPWRGTSGYNEQFF
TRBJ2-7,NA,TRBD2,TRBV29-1,TGCAGCGTTGAAGATCATGGTCGGGAGGGCCTCGAGCAGTACTTC,CSVEDHGREGLEQYF
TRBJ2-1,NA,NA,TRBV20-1,TGCAGTGCCCGGGAGGGGGCGGGGTCCTACAATGAGCAGTTCTTC,CSAREGAGSYNEQFF
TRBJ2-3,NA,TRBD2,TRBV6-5,TGTGCCAGCAGACCCTTAGCGGGGGGCCCAGATACACAGTATTTT,CASRPLAGGPDTQYF
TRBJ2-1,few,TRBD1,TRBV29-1,TGCAGCGTTGAAGATGGGCAGGGGGTGGCTTACAATGAGCAGTTCTTC,CSVEDGQGVAYNEQFF
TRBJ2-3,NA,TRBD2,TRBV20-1,TGCAGTGCTAGCAATAGCGGGGGGGCCATAGGTACGCAGTATTTT,CSASNSGGAIGTQYF
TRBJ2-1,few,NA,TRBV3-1,TGTGCCAGCAGCCAAGAGACCCAGTTCTTC,CASSQETQFF
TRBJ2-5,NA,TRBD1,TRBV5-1,TGCGCCAGCCGCCCCGGGACAGGGAACAATGAGCAGTACTTC,CASRPGTGNNEQYF
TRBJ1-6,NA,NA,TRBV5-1,TGCGCCAGCAGCTGGGAACAGGGAATTGGTTCACCCCTCCACTTT,CASSWEQGIGSPLHF
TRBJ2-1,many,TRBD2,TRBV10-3,TGTGCCATCAGTGAGTCGGGCGGACTAGCGGTAAATGAGCAGTTCTTC,CAISESGGLAVNEQFF
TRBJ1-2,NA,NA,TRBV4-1,TGCGCCAGCAGCCAAGAACCAGGGTCCTATGGCTACACCTTC,CASSQEPGSYGYTF
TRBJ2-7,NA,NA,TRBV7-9,TGTGCCAGCAGCACTCGGGACTGGGGGGACTACGAGCAGTACTTC,CASSTRDWGDYEQYF
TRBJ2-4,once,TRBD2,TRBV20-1,TGCAGTGCGGATGTACCGGGACTAGCGGGGGGGCCGGTCATTCAGTACTTC,CSADVPGLAGGPVIQYF
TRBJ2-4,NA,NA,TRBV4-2,TGTGCCAGCAGCCCCGGGCGGGGTCAGGCCCTAGCCAAAAACATTCAGTACTTC,CASSPGRGQALAKNIQYF
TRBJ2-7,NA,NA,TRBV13,TGTGCCAGCAGCTTACAGGGTTCCCCCCACGAGCAGTACTTC,CASSLQGSPHEQYF
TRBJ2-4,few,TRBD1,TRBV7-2,TGTGCCAGCAGCTCCCGGAACAGGGGTGAAGTGGAGTACTTC,CASSSRNRGEVEYF
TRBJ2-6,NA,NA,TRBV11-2,TGTGCCAGCAGCCCGCCTGGGGCCAACCTCCTGACTTTC,CASSPPGANLLTF
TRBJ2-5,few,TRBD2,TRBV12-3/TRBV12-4,TGTGCCAGCAGTCCCCGCACTAGCGGGGGGATCCAAGAGACCCAGTACTTC,CASSPRTSGGIQETQYF
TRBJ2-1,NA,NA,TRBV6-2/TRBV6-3,TGTGCCAGCAGCCAGCTAGAGACCAGTGAGCAGTTCTTC,CASSQLETSEQFF
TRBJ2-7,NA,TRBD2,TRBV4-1,TGCGCCAGCAGCCAAGATTGGGGGACTAGCGGGAGTGGCGAGCAGTACTTC,CASSQDWGTSGSGEQYF
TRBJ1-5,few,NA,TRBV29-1,TGCAGCGTTGGGGACCTCAATCAGCCCCAGCATTTT,CSVGDLNQPQHF
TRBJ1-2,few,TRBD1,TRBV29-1,TGCAGCGTTGTTCTCGGACAGGCATATGGCTACACCTTC,CSVVLGQAYGYTF
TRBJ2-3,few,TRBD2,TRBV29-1,TGCAGCGTGGGGGGGGTCCTTACAGATACGCAGTATTTT,CSVGGVLTDTQYF
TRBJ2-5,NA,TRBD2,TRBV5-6,TGTGCCAGCAGATTACCTAGCGGGAGCGAGTACTTC,CASRLPSGSEYF
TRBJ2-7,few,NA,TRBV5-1,TGCGCCAGCAGCTTGGGTCGCGAAACTGGGGAGCAGTACTTC,CASSLGRETGEQYF
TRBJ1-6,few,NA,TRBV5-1,TGCGCCAGCAAGGAACCCGGGACTGAGAATTCACCCCTCCACTTT,CASKEPGTENSPLHF
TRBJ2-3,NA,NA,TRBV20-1,TGCAGTGCTGGGGCTGCGGGGGCCCACTTGGATACGCAGTATTTT,CSAGAAGAHLDTQYF
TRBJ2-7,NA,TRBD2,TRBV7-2,TGTGCCAGCAGCTTAAGCGGGAACGACAGAATCTCCTACGAGCAGTACTTC,CASSLSGNDRISYEQYF
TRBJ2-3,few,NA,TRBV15,TGTGCCACCAGCAGAGTGGGGGGAGAGGGAGATACGCAGTATTTT,CATSRVGGEGDTQYF
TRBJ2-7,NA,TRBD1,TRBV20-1,TGCAGTGCTAGAGGGGACAGGTACGAGCAGTACTTC,CSARGDRYEQYF
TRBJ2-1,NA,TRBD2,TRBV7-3,TGTGCCAGCAGCTATAGCGGGACCTCTCAGAATGAGCAGTTCTTC,CASSYSGTSQNEQFF
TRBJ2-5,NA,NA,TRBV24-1,TGTGCCACCAGTGATCAGTGGCAAGAGACCCAGTACTTC,CATSDQWQETQYF
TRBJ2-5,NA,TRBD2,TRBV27,TGTGCCAGCAGGGCTAGCGGGGGGGCCGGTGAGACCCAGTACTTC,CASRASGGAGETQYF
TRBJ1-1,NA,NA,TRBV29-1,TGCAGCGTTGAAGACGGGGGTGGCACTGAAGCTTTCTTT,CSVEDGGGTEAFF
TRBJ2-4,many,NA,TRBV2,TGTGCCAGCTTTCCCTTGGCGGGAAACATTCAGTACTTC,CASFPLAGNIQYF
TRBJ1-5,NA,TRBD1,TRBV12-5,TGTGCTAGTGGTTTATTTCCGACAGGGGTCAATCAGCCCCAGCATTTT,CASGLFPTGVNQPQHF
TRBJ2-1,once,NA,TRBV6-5,TGTGCCGCCGGACTTAACAATGAGCAGTTCTTC,CAAGLNNEQFF
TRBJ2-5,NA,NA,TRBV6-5,TGTGCCAGCAGTTTGAGGACTTCCCAAGAGACCCAGTACTTC,CASSLRTSQETQYF
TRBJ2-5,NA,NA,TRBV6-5,TGTGCCAGCAGTTACAGGGGTGGCCAGACCCAGTACTTC,CASSYRGGQTQYF
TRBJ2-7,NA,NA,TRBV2,TGTGCCGGCCTTAGAACAGGAGCCTCCTACGAGCAGTACTTC,CAGLRTGASYEQYF
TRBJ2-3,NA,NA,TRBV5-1,TGCGCCAGCAGCCCAGACACCTTTGGGGGGCCAAATACGCGGTATTTT,CASSPDTFGGPNTRYF
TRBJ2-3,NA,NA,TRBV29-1,TGCAGCGTTTCGTACAGGGCAGATACGCAGTATTTT,CSVSYRADTQYF
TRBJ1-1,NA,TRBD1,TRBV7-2,TGTGCCAGCAGCTTCACGACAGGGGGGATCGGCACTGAAGCTTTCTTT,CASSFTTGGIGTEAFF
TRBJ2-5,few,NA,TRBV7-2,TGTGCCAGCACCTCCGAGGTTCGGGCCCAGTACTTC,CASTSEVRAQYF
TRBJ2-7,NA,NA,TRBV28,TGTGCCAGCAGTGGGACCGGAACCTACGAGCAGTACTTC,CASSGTGTYEQYF
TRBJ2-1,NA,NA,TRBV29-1,TGCAGCGTTTTTCCGGGGGAGACCCAGTTCTTC,CSVFPGETQFF
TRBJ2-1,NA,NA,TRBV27,TGTGCCAGCAGTCAACGGGAACTCCAACACAATGAGCAGTTCTTC,CASSQRELQHNEQFF
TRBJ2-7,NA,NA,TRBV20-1,TGCAGTGCTCCTATCGCCAGGGCGGGGGAGCAGTACTTC,CSAPIARAGEQYF
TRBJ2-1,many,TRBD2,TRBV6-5,TGTGCCAGCAGTTACTCCCCCGGGAGGGTAAACAATGAGCAGTTCTTC,CASSYSPGRVNNEQFF
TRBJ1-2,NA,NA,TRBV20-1,TGCAGTGCGAAGACCAGGGATGGCTACACCTTC,CSAKTRDGYTF
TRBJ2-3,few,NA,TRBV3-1,TGTGCCAGCAGCCAAGGACTCTTAGATACGCAGTATTTT,CASSQGLLDTQYF
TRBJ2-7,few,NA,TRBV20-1,TGCAGTGCTAGGGATAAAGGGGTCCCCTACGAGCAGTACTTC,CSARDKGVPYEQYF
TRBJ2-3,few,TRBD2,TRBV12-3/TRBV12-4,TGTGCCAGCAGTTATCCTAGCGGTAACACAGATACGCAGTATTTT,CASSYPSGNTDTQYF
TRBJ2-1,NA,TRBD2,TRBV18,TGTGCCAGCTCATCCCTAGCGGGTTCCTACAATGAGCAGTTCTTC,CASSSLAGSYNEQFF
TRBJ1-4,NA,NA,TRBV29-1,TGCAGCGTCGACAGTGCCGAAAAACTGTTTTTT,CSVDSAEKLFF